This TCR beta chain was recovered during a study of T cell repertoires in cytomegalovirus infection (dated by TCRdb to about 2019). With respect to the entire study: Recently identified HLA-C-restricted CMV epitopes, whose presentation resists viral immunomodulation, were targeted by peptide stimulations together with well-studied HLA-B-restricted epitopes. Donor HLA type was relevant to the analysis, as public TCR beta signatures indicated carriage of CMV infection together with the matching HLA type.

The listed sequencing device is Illumina HiSeq 1500. The public reads were quality trimmed at Q25 with fastp and then assembled into clones with MiXCR by TCRdb, keeping productive beta chains. Rows are unified per CDR3 protein, each entry keeping the most common DNA and genes. Within this sample are 200,000 to 250,000 distinct CDR3 sequences, with about 40% of them counted one time only. Roughly three fifths of the sample lies in the top ten. This clonotype was counted ten times or more. Its antigen is not yet known. The record has no base qualities; no much larger clone is one base away. From a lookup of the germline V gene, CDR1 and CDR2 are SGHVS and FQNEAQ. The CDR3, from cysteine to phenylalanine, totals 18 residues. Of the read, only the CDR3 DNA is kept; its 54 bases are in frame from base 1. The germline V end is reduced by 2 bases and the J end by 4 bases; junction bases left unmatched: 10.

What this sample's treatment or condition label stands for: in vitro stimulation with specific CMV peptide epitopes to enrich CMV-specific T cells. General findings and caveats noted by the study authors: In the ex vivo response, HLA-C-restricted CMV-specific TCR beta clonotypes were dominant, and in two of eight donors the single most frequent clonotype came from this HLA-C-restricted group. In both this cohort and an independent roughly 350-donor cohort, the cumulative frequency of public TCR beta family members distinguished carriers of CMV infection plus the relevant HLA type.

This clonotype was sampled from a human donor in good health (CMV status not recorded). Some clones in this sample may be carry-over from other donors' samples. The chain is made from TRBV7-8 and TRBJ2-1; 11 junctional bases match TRBD2. The specimen comprised CD8+ T cells from cultured PBMCs, sampled from culture after CMV antigen stimulation. The nucleotides read TGTGCCAGCAGCTTACCACCCGGGACTAGCGGACTATACAATGAGCAGTTCTTC. This sequence encodes CASSLPPGTSGLYNEQFF.